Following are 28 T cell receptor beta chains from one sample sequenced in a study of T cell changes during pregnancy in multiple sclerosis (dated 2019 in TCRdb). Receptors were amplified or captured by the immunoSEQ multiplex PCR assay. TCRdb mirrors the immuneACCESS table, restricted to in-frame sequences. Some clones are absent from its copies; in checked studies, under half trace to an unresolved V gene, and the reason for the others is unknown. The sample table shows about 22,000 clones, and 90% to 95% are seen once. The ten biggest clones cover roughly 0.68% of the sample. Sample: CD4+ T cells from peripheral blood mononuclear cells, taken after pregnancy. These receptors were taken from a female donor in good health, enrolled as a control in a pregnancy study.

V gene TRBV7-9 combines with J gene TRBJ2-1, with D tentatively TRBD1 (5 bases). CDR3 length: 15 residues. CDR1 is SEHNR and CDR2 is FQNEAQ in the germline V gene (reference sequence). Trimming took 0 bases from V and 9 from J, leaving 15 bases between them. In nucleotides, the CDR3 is TGTGCCAGCAGCTTAGCGTTGGGGCTATCGGGTGAGCAGTTCTTC. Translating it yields CASSLALGLSGEQFF.

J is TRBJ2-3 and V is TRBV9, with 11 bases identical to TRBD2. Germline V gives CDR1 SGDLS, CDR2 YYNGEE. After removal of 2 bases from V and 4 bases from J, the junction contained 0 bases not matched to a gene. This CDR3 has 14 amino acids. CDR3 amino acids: CASSVSGRADTQYF. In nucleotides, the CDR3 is TGTGCCAGCAGCGTTAGCGGGAGGGCAGATACGCAGTATTTT.

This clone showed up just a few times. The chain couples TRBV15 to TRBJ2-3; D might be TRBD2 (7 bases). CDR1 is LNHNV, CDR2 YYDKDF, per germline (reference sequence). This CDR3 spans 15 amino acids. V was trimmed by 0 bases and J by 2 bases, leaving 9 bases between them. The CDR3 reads CATSRDGGATDTQYF. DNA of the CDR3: TGTGCCACCAGCAGAGATGGGGGGGCCACAGATACGCAGTATTTT.

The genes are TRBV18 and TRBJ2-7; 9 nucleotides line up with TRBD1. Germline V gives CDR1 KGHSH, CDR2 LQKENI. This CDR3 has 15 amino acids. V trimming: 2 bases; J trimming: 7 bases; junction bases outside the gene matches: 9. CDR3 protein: CASSPKGQGIWEQYF. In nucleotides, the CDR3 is TGTGCCAGCTCACCAAAGGGACAGGGAATCTGGGAGCAGTACTTC.

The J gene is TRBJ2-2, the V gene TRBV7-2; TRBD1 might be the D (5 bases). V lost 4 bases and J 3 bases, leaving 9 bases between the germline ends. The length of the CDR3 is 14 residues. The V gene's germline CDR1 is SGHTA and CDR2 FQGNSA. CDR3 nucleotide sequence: TGTGCCAGCAGCTCACAGGCTGACACCGGGGAGCTGTTTTTT. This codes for CASSSQADTGELFF.

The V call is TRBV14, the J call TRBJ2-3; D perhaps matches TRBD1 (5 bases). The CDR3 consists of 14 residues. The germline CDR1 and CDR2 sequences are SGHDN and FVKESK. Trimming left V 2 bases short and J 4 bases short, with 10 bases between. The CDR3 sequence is CASSQSTAPDTQYF. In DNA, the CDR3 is TGTGCCAGCAGCCAATCGACAGCCCCAGATACGCAGTATTTT.

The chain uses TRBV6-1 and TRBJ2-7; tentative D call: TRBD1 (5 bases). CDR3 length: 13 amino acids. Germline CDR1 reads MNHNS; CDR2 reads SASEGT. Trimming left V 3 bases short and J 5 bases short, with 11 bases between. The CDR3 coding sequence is TGTGCCAGCAGTGAGAAGGGGTGGGACGAGCAGTACTTC. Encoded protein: CASSEKGWDEQYF.

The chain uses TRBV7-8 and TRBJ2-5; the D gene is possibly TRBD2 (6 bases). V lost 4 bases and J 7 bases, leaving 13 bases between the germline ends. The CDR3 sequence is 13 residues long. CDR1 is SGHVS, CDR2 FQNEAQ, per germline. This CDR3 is CASSSTRLGTQYF. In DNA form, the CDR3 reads TGTGCCAGCAGCTCGACTAGACTGGGGACCCAGTACTTC.

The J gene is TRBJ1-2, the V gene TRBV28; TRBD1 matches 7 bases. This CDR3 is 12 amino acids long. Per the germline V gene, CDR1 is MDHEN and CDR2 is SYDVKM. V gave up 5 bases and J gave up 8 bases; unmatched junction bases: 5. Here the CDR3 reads CASSDRAQGYTF. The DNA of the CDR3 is TGTGCCAGCAGTGACAGGGCTCAGGGCTACACCTTC.

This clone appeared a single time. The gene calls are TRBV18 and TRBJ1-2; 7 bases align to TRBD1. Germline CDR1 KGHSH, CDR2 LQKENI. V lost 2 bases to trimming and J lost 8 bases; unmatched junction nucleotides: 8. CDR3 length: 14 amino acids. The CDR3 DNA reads TGTGCCAGCTCACCAGACAGGGAACCTTGGGGCTACACCTTC. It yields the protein CASSPDREPWGYTF.

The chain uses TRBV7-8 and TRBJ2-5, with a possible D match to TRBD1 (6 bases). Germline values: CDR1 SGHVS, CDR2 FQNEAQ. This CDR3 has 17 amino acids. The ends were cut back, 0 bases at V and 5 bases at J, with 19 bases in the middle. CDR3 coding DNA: TGTGCCAGCAGCTTAGCCCGTCCAGGGGCGCACCGCGAGACCCAGTACTTC. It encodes CASSLARPGAHRETQYF.

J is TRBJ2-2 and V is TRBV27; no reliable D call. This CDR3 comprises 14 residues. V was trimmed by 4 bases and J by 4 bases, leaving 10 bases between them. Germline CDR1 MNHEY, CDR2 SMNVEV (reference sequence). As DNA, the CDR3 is TGTGCCAGCAGTTCCCGAACGGGCACCGGGGAGCTGTTTTTT. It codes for CASSSRTGTGELFF.

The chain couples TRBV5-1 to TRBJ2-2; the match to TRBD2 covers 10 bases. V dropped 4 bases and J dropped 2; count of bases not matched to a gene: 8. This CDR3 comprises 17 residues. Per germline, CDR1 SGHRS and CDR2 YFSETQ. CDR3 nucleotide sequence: TGCGCCAGCAGCCTCCCGGTAGCGGGGGGAAACACCGGGGAGCTGTTTTTT. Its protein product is CASSLPVAGGNTGELFF.

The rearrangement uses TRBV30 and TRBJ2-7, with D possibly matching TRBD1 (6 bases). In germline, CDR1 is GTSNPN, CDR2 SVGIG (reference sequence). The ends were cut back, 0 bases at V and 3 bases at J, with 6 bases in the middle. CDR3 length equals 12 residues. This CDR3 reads CAWSVGHYEQYF. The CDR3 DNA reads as TGTGCCTGGAGTGTGGGACACTACGAGCAGTACTTC.

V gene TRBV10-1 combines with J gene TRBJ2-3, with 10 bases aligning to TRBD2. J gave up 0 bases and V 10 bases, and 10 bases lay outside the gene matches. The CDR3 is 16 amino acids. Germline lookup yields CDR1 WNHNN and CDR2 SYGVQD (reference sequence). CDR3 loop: CATRRPTSGSTDTQYF. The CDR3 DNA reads TGCGCCACCAGACGACCGACTAGCGGGAGCACAGATACGCAGTATTTT.

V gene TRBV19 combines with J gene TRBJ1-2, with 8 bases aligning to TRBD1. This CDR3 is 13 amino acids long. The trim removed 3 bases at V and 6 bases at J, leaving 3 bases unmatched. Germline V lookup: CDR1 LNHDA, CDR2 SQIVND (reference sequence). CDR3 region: CASSMRQGNGYTF. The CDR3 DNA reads TGTGCCAGTAGTATGAGACAGGGGAATGGCTACACCTTC.

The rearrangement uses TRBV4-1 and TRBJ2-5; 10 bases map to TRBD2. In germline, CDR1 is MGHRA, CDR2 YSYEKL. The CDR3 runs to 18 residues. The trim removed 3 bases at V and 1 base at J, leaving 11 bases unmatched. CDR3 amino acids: CASSQAGVSGGAQETQYF. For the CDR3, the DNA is TGCGCCAGCAGCCAGGCGGGGGTGAGCGGGGGGGCCCAAGAGACCCAGTACTTC.

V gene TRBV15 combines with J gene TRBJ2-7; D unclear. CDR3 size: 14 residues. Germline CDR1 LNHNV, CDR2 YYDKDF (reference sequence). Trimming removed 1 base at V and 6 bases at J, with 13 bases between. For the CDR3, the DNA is TGTGCCACCAGCAGAGTTAATAGCTTGGTCGAGCAGTACTTC. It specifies CATSRVNSLVEQYF.

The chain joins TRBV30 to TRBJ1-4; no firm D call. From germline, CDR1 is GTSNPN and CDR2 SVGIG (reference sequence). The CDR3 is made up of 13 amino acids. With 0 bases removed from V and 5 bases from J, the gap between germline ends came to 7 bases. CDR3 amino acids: CAWSVRENEKLFF. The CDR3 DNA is TGTGCCTGGAGTGTACGAGAGAATGAAAAACTGTTTTTT.

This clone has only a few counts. The CDR3 reads CASMGRGSSGANVLTF. DNA for the CDR3: TGTGCCAGCATGGGCAGGGGGTCCTCTGGGGCCAACGTCCTGACTTTC. The chain recombines TRBV28 with TRBJ2-6; TRBD1 matches at 7 bases. CDR1 and CDR2 from the germline V gene are MDHEN and SYDVKM. The J segment lost 0 bases and the V segment lost 7 bases, leaving 6 bases of the junction unmatched. The CDR3 covers 16 residues.

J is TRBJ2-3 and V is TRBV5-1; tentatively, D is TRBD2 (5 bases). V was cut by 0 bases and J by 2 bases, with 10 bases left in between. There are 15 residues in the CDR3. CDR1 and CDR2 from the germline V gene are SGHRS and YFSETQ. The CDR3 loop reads CASSLGLQPTDTQYF. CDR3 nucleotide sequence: TGCGCCAGCAGCTTGGGACTACAGCCCACAGATACGCAGTATTTT.

CDR3 sequence: CASSPLDSNYGYTF. The CDR3 DNA reads TGTGCCAGCTCACCGCTGGACAGTAACTATGGCTACACCTTC. This rearrangement joins TRBV18 to TRBJ1-2; TRBD1 might be the D (6 bases). Per germline, CDR1 KGHSH and CDR2 LQKENI. The CDR3 has 14 amino acids. V lost 3 bases and J 1 base, leaving 9 bases between the germline ends.

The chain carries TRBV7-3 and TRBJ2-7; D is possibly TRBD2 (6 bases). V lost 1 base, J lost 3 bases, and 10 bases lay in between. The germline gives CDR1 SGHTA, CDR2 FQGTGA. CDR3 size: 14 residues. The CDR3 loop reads CASSLMGGSYEQYF. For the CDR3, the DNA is TGTGCCAGCAGCTTAATGGGGGGTAGCTACGAGCAGTACTTC.

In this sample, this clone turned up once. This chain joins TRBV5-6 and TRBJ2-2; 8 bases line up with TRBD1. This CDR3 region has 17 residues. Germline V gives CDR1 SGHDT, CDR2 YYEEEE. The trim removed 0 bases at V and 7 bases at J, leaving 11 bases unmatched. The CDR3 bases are TGTGCCAGCAGCTTGGCCGGGACAGGTAGTTCTTACGGGGAGCTGTTTTTT. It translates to CASSLAGTGSSYGELFF.

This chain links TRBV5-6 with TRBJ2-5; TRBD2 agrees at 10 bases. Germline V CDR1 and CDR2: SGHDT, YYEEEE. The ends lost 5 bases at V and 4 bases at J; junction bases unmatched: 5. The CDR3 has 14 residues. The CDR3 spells CASRQRTSGETQYF. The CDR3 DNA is TGTGCCAGCAGACAAAGGACTAGCGGAGAGACCCAGTACTTC.

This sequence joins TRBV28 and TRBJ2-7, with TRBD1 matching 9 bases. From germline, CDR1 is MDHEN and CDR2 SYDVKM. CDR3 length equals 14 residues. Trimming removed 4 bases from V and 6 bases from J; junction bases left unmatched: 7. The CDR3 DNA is TGTGCCAGCAGTTCCGGGACAGGGACCTCCGAGCAGTACTTC. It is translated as CASSSGTGTSEQYF.

The CDR3 nucleotides are TGTGCCAGCTCACCCCGACCTACTAGCGGGGGGGCGGGCAATGAGCAGTTCTTC. This gives the protein CASSPRPTSGGAGNEQFF. The chain carries TRBV18 and TRBJ2-1; 13 positions agree with TRBD2. The length of the CDR3 is 18 residues. Germline V CDR1 and CDR2: KGHSH, LQKENI. V gave up 3 bases and J gave up 6 bases; unmatched junction bases: 11.

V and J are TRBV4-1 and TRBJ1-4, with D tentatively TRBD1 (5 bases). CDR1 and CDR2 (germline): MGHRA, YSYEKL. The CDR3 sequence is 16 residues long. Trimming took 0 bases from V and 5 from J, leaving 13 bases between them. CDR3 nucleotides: TGCGCCAGCAGCCAAGATCGCGACAGCAGAAATGAAAAACTGTTTTTT. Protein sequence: CASSQDRDSRNEKLFF.